The 18 T cell receptor beta chains below were found in one sample sequenced in a study of follicular helper T cells after annual influenza vaccination. Sequenced by immunoSEQ multiplex PCR; TCRdb stores in-frame clones only, minus some. The profile covers fewer than 7,500 clones, with over 75% appearing a single time and approximately 0.57% taken by the ten largest. The sample's time point: 2015-2016 season, 7 days after influenza vaccination. Sequenced here: CXCR5- memory CD4+ T cells sorted from blood, sampled 7 days after influenza vaccination. The receptors were sampled from an adult who received the influenza vaccine.

CDR3 residues: CASSNAGDQGWRPQHF. The CDR3 DNA reads TGTGCCAGTTCAAATGCCGGGGACCAAGGATGGCGGCCCCAGCATTTT. V usage is TRBV25-1 and J usage is TRBJ1-5; TRBD1 is a possible D gene (5 bases). The CDR3 is made up of 16 amino acids. Germline-derived CDR1 and CDR2 are MGHDK and SYGVNS. Trimming removed 9 bases at V and 9 bases at J, with 27 bases between.

This clone occurred once. The chain employs TRBV4-2 and TRBJ1-2; D ambiguous. The V gene's germline CDR1 is LGHNA and CDR2 YNFKEQ. The V gene lost 0 bases and the J gene lost 3 bases, with 11 bases spanning the gap. This CDR3 region has 15 residues. The CDR3 nucleotides read TGTGCCAGCAGCCAAGATTTTTCAGCCTACTATGGCTACACCTTC. This translates into CASSQDFSAYYGYTF.

V is TRBV4-1 and J is TRBJ1-1; maybe TRBD1 (6 bases). From germline, CDR1 is MGHRA and CDR2 YSYEKL. V was shortened by 3 bases and J by 6 bases, with 20 bases between the two germline ends. The CDR3 has 16 amino acids. CDR3 sequence: CASSQGSGVLGAEAFF. Written as DNA, the CDR3 is TGCGCCAGCAGCCAGGGCTCAGGGGTGCTCGGGGCTGAAGCTTTCTTT.

The gene calls are TRBV19 and TRBJ2-5; 8 nucleotides agree with TRBD2. This CDR3 contains 14 residues. Trimming cost V 5 bases and J 5 bases; bases outside gene matches: 7. Germline lookup yields CDR1 LNHDA and CDR2 SQIVND (reference sequence). CDR3 in amino acids: CASSQGTRGETQYF. The DNA of the CDR3 is TGTGCCAGTAGTCAGGGGACTAGGGGTGAGACCCAGTACTTC.

V is TRBV5-5 and J is TRBJ2-3, with D uncertain. V was shortened by 2 bases and J by 4 bases, with 11 bases between the two germline ends. CDR1 and CDR2 from the germline V gene are SGHKS and YYEKEE (reference sequence). CDR3 length: 14 amino acids. The CDR3 DNA sequence: TGTGCCAGCAGCTTAGGTTCAAGTCCAGATACGCAGTATTTT. It translates to CASSLGSSPDTQYF. Together with reference TRBV5-5 and TRBJ2-3, the CDR3 gives the full variable domain: DAGVTQSPTHLIKTRGQQVTLRCSPISGHKSVSWYQQVLGQGPQFIFQYYEKEERGRGNFPDRFSARQFPNYSSELNVNALLLGDSALYLCASSLGSSPDTQYFGPGTRLTVL.

The chain is built from TRBV5-1 and TRBJ2-7; the D gene is possibly TRBD1 (8 bases). V lost 4 bases, J lost 4 bases, and 21 bases lay in between. The CDR3 length is 16 residues. Germline V lookup: CDR1 SGHRS, CDR2 YFSETQ. The CDR3 DNA reads as TGCGCCAGCAGCCAGGACCCAACAGGGGGAGGGTACGAGCAGTACTTC. Protein sequence: CASSQDPTGGGYEQYF.

V gene TRBV27 combines with J gene TRBJ2-1; 10 nucleotides align to TRBD2. The CDR3 loop spans 14 amino acids. Per germline, CDR1 MNHEY and CDR2 SMNVEV (reference sequence). J was trimmed by 10 bases and V by 2 bases; bases with no gene match: 5. The DNA for the CDR3 is TGTGCCAGCAGTTTAAGGCTAGCGGGGGCCGAGCAGTTCTTC. Protein: CASSLRLAGAEQFF.

V gene TRBV12-5 combines with J gene TRBJ1-5; 9 positions agree with TRBD1. Germline CDR1 is LGHNT and CDR2 is FRNRAP. Losses at the gene ends were 0 bases for V and 3 bases for J; bases not matched to a gene: 6. This CDR3 contains 17 residues. The CDR3 region is CASGLVQGARYNQPQHF. CDR3 nucleotide sequence: TGTGCTAGTGGTTTGGTACAGGGGGCGAGGTACAATCAGCCCCAGCATTTT.

The V and J genes are TRBV15 and TRBJ2-5; TRBD1 might be the D (5 bases). CDR1 and CDR2 from the germline V gene are LNHNV and YYDKDF (reference sequence). CDR3 length: 14 amino acids. With 2 bases removed from V and 2 bases from J, the gap between germline ends came to 9 bases. CDR3 sequence (DNA): TGTGCCACCAGCAGATTACAGGTACAAGAGACCCAGTACTTC. It encodes CATSRLQVQETQYF.

V gene TRBV5-1 combines with J gene TRBJ2-5; the D is unclear. The CDR3 is 13 amino acids. V lost 6 bases, J lost 0 bases, and 9 bases lay in between. Germline assignment: CDR1 SGHRS and CDR2 YFSETQ. Here the CDR3 DNA reads TGCGCCAGCACCCGGTGGGACCAAGAGACCCAGTACTTC. Protein product: CASTRWDQETQYF. The full variable domain, completed using reference TRBV5-1 and TRBJ2-5, is KAGVTQTPRYLIKTRGQQVTLSCSPISGHRSVSWYQQTPGQGLQFLFEYFSETQRNKGNFPGRFSGRQFSNSRSEMNVSTLELGDSALYLCASTRWDQETQYFGPGTRLLVL.

This chain's CDR3 is CASSPRTGNTEAFF. Here the CDR3 DNA reads TGTGCCAGCTCACCGAGGACGGGAAACACTGAAGCTTTCTTT. The rearrangement uses TRBV18 and TRBJ1-1; D not resolved. V was pared by 3 bases and J by 2 bases, with 10 bases between. The CDR3 consists of 14 residues. The V gene's germline CDR1 is KGHSH and CDR2 LQKENI.

The J gene is TRBJ2-7, the V gene TRBV9, with 16 nucleotides matching TRBD2. The CDR3 sequence is 16 residues long. J gave up 2 bases and V 4 bases, and 3 bases lay outside the gene matches. Germline V CDR1 and CDR2: SGDLS, YYNGEE. CDR3: CASSTGTSGGAYEQYF. The CDR3 DNA sequence: TGTGCCAGCAGCACTGGGACTAGCGGGGGGGCCTACGAGCAGTACTTC.

This chain links TRBV16 with TRBJ1-3, with no clear D. Germline V gene sequence: CDR1 KGHSY, CDR2 FQNENV. V lost 0 bases and J lost 8, with 8 bases in between. The length of the CDR3 is 13 residues. The CDR3 here is CASSQSGMDTIYF. CDR3 coding DNA: TGTGCCAGCAGCCAATCGGGGATGGACACCATATATTTT.

V usage is TRBV5-1 and J usage is TRBJ2-1; 10 bases match TRBD2. The V gene end was trimmed by 4 bases and the J gene end by 0 bases; junction bases not matched to a gene: 10. Germline-derived CDR1 and CDR2 are SGHRS and YFSETQ. CDR3 length equals 18 residues. CDR3 nucleotide sequence: TGCGCCAGCAGCCACCCGCCCACTAGCGGGGCCTCCTACAATGAGCAGTTCTTC. Protein sequence: CASSHPPTSGASYNEQFF.

The chain has TRBV9 and TRBJ1-2; unclear D gene. The CDR3 is 13 amino acids. Germline V gives CDR1 SGDLS, CDR2 YYNGEE. Trimming stripped 4 bases from V and 3 bases from J, with 10 bases between. The CDR3 DNA follows: TGTGCCAGCAGCCCGGACGGTGACTATGGCTACACCTTC. Amino acid sequence: CASSPDGDYGYTF.

The chain couples TRBV4-1 to TRBJ2-7; 8 positions match TRBD2. Trimming at V came to 5 bases and at J to 6 bases, leaving 15 bases not matched to a gene. There are 16 residues in the CDR3. Per germline, CDR1 MGHRA and CDR2 YSYEKL. The CDR3 nucleotides are TGCGCCAGCAGCTCGTCGCCGGGACTAGAAGTAAGCGAGCAGTACTTC. Translating gives CASSSSPGLEVSEQYF.

The gene calls are TRBV11-1 and TRBJ1-2, with a weak D call TRBD1 (6 bases). This CDR3 has 14 amino acids. The V and J ends lost 1 base and 3 bases respectively, with 9 bases between them. Germline V gene sequence: CDR1 SGHAT, CDR2 FQDESV (reference sequence). The CDR3 region is CASSLDGGDYGYTF. The CDR3, as DNA: TGTGCCAGCAGCTTAGACGGGGGCGACTATGGCTACACCTTC.

The chain joins TRBV29-1 to TRBJ2-4; TRBD2 is a possible D gene (7 bases). The CDR3 length is 15 residues. Trimming took 5 bases from V and 0 from J, leaving 14 bases between them. CDR1 and CDR2 (germline): SQVTM, ANQGSEA. CDR3 in amino acids: CSVLLGGLAKNIQYF. CDR3 DNA sequence: TGCAGCGTTCTGCTCGGGGGGCTAGCCAAAAACATTCAGTACTTC. The complete variable domain, with remaining parts taken from reference TRBV29-1 and TRBJ2-4, reads SAVISQKPSRDICQRGTSLTIQCQVDSQVTMMFWYRQQPGQSLTLIATANQGSEATYESGFVIDKFPISRPNLTFSTLTVSNMSPEDSSIYLCSVLLGGLAKNIQYFGAGTRLSVL.